A selection of T cell receptor beta chains follows, all from one sample in a study of vaccination and CD4 T cells after COVID-19. A single record per CDR3 protein comes from TCRdb applying MiXCR to the PCR reads. This sample has about 18,000 distinct CDR3 sequences, with under 60% found just once. No antigen has been identified for these receptors. Specimen: CD4+ T cells from blood, cultured in vitro. The receptors come from a human donor who had recovered from COVID-19. CDR3s include the opening cysteine and the closing phenylalanine or tryptophan. Each record gives: D gene, V gene, clone size, J gene, CDR3 protein, CDR3 DNA. D genes are given only for firm matches. Not all rows give a size; the values are once, few, many and, for expanded clones, a class.

D: NA
V: TRBV25-1
size: few
J: TRBJ2-5
CDR3: CASGRSGVGETQYF
DNA: TGTGCCAGCGGAAGATCGGGGGTTGGTGAGACCCAGTACTTC

D: NA
V: TRBV20-1
size: NA
J: TRBJ1-1
CDR3: CSARLGGNTEAFF
DNA: TGCAGTGCTAGATTGGGGGGGAACACTGAAGCTTTCTTT

D: NA
V: TRBV28
size: NA
J: TRBJ1-2
CDR3: CASTFGGVNGYTF
DNA: TGTGCCAGCACCTTCGGGGGCGTCAATGGCTACACCTTC

D: NA
V: TRBV28
size: NA
J: TRBJ1-2
CDR3: CASSGLRGYTF
DNA: TGTGCCAGCAGCGGGCTACGAGGCTACACCTTC

D: NA
V: TRBV5-1
size: NA
J: TRBJ2-5
CDR3: CASSLGQVQETQYF
DNA: TGCGCCAGCAGCTTGGGACAGGTCCAAGAGACCCAGTACTTC

D: NA
V: TRBV27
size: NA
J: TRBJ2-3
CDR3: CASSYRLSSSRTDTQYF
DNA: TGTGCCAGCAGTTATCGGCTATCTAGCTCCCGCACAGATACGCAGTATTTT

D: NA
V: TRBV5-4
size: NA
J: TRBJ2-2
CDR3: CAGRRGNTGELFF
DNA: TGTGCCGGTAGGAGAGGGAACACCGGGGAGCTGTTTTTT

D: NA
V: TRBV7-9
size: few
J: TRBJ1-1
CDR3: CASSPTGYTEAFF
DNA: TGTGCCAGCAGCCCCACAGGATACACTGAAGCTTTCTTT

D: NA
V: TRBV6-1
size: NA
J: TRBJ1-5
CDR3: CASKRGGTANQPQHF
DNA: TGTGCCAGCAAACGAGGAGGGACGGCCAATCAGCCCCAGCATTTT

D: NA
V: TRBV5-4
size: NA
J: TRBJ2-7
CDR3: CASSLAGTKEQYF
DNA: TGTGCCAGCAGCTTGGCGGGTACTAAGGAGCAGTACTTC

D: NA
V: TRBV6-1
size: few
J: TRBJ1-2
CDR3: CASSERRAGYTF
DNA: TGTGCCAGCAGTGAACGGAGGGCAGGCTACACCTTC

D: TRBD1
V: TRBV6-1
size: NA
J: TRBJ1-5
CDR3: CASSEGQGNPQPQHF
DNA: TGTGCCAGCAGTGAAGGACAGGGGAACCCCCAGCCCCAGCATTTT

D: TRBD1
V: TRBV27
size: few
J: TRBJ2-7
CDR3: CASSTNRGPYEQYF
DNA: TGTGCCAGCAGTACAAACAGGGGCCCCTACGAGCAGTACTTC

D: TRBD1
V: TRBV20-1
size: once
J: TRBJ1-5
CDR3: CSATTGSGQPQHF
DNA: TGCAGTGCTACGACAGGGAGCGGGCAGCCCCAGCATTTT

D: TRBD1
V: TRBV19
size: NA
J: TRBJ1-1
CDR3: CASSIATGGYTEAFF
DNA: TGTGCCAGTAGTATAGCGACAGGGGGCTATACTGAAGCTTTCTTT

D: NA
V: TRBV29-1
size: NA
J: TRBJ1-5
CDR3: CSVGVGGGDQPQHF
DNA: TGCAGCGTTGGGGTGGGCGGGGGCGATCAGCCCCAGCATTTT

D: NA
V: TRBV24-1
size: NA
J: TRBJ1-2
CDR3: CATSDTQGHAGYTF
DNA: TGTGCCACCAGTGATACGCAGGGACACGCTGGCTACACCTTC

D: NA
V: TRBV28
size: NA
J: TRBJ1-2
CDR3: CASRNRRDGYTF
DNA: TGTGCCAGCAGAAACCGACGGGATGGCTACACCTTC

D: NA
V: TRBV6-1
size: NA
J: TRBJ1-6
CDR3: CASTAYQGSPLHF
DNA: TGTGCCAGCACCGCCTATCAGGGGTCACCCCTCCACTTT

D: TRBD1
V: TRBV12-3/TRBV12-4
size: NA
J: TRBJ2-5
CDR3: CASSLGTGGVQGTQYF
DNA: TGTGCCAGCAGTTTAGGGACAGGGGGCGTTCAAGGGACCCAGTACTTC

D: NA
V: TRBV12-3/TRBV12-4
size: NA
J: TRBJ1-5
CDR3: CASSQEVIRPQHF
DNA: TGTGCCAGCAGCCAAGAGGTGATCAGGCCCCAGCATTTT

D: TRBD1
V: TRBV12-3/TRBV12-4
size: large
J: TRBJ1-2
CDR3: CASSPTGGNYGYTF
DNA: TGTGCCAGCAGTCCGACAGGGGGTAACTATGGCTACACCTTC

D: TRBD2
V: TRBV11-2
size: NA
J: TRBJ2-2
CDR3: CASSLMFILAGARAGELFF
DNA: TGTGCCAGCAGCTTAATGTTCATACTAGCGGGAGCTCGGGCCGGGGAGCTGTTTTTT

D: NA
V: TRBV20-1
size: NA
J: TRBJ1-1
CDR3: CSPYRGTEAFF
DNA: TGCAGTCCATACCGGGGGACTGAAGCTTTCTTT

D: NA
V: TRBV19
size: NA
J: TRBJ1-2
CDR3: CASSRTIRSNYGYTF
DNA: TGTGCCAGTAGCCGGACAATCCGATCCAACTATGGCTACACCTTC

D: NA
V: TRBV23-1
size: NA
J: TRBJ2-2
CDR3: CASSQSGCTAGTTGELFF
DNA: TGCGCCAGCAGTCAATCTGGTTGTACGGCAGGGACGACCGGGGAGCTGTTTTTT

D: TRBD2
V: TRBV6-2/TRBV6-3
size: NA
J: TRBJ2-1
CDR3: CASRGLAALGGEQFF
DNA: TGTGCCAGCCGGGGACTAGCGGCACTGGGGGGTGAGCAGTTCTTC

D: NA
V: TRBV5-1
size: NA
J: TRBJ1-1
CDR3: CASSASGTLNTEAFF
DNA: TGCGCCAGCAGCGCCTCCGGGACACTGAACACTGAAGCTTTCTTT

D: TRBD1
V: TRBV30
size: few
J: TRBJ1-6
CDR3: CACLGQLNSPLHF
DNA: TGTGCCTGTTTGGGACAGTTGAATTCACCCCTCCACTTT

D: NA
V: TRBV12-2
size: NA
J: TRBJ2-1
CDR3: CASRLANTGTTYNEQFF
DNA: TGTGCAAGTCGCTTAGCGAACACAGGTACAACCTACAATGAGCAGTTCTTC

D: NA
V: TRBV11-1
size: few
J: TRBJ2-3
CDR3: CASSLLSGSTDTQYF
DNA: TGTGCCAGCAGCCTTCTTAGCGGCAGCACAGATACGCAGTATTTT

D: TRBD1
V: TRBV11-3
size: NA
J: TRBJ2-5
CDR3: CASSLDDDRGRHQETQYF
DNA: TGTGCCAGCAGCTTAGACGATGACAGGGGCCGCCACCAAGAGACCCAGTACTTC

D: NA
V: TRBV7-2
size: NA
J: TRBJ1-5
CDR3: CANSLSGGDGQPQHF
DNA: TGTGCCAACAGCCTGTCGGGAGGGGATGGTCAGCCCCAGCATTTT

D: NA
V: TRBV7-2
size: NA
J: TRBJ2-1
CDR3: CASSFSHPPIPEQFF
DNA: TGTGCCAGCAGCTTCTCACACCCGCCAATACCCGAGCAGTTCTTC

D: TRBD2
V: TRBV7-2
size: NA
J: TRBJ2-6
CDR3: CASSLRGLAGDVLTF
DNA: TGTGCCAGCAGCTTAAGGGGACTAGCGGGAGACGTCCTGACTTTC

D: NA
V: TRBV10-2
size: once
J: TRBJ2-5
CDR3: CASSARTLKETQYF
DNA: TGCGCCAGCAGTGCCCGTACGTTAAAAGAGACCCAGTACTTC